These 29 T cell receptor beta chains were all obtained from the same sample, sequenced in a study of T-cell memory formation after mild COVID-19. MiXCR, run by TCRdb on the 5' RACE reads, gives a single entry per CDR3 protein. This table holds about 450,000 distinct CDR3 sequences, about a quarter found once. Material: PBMCs or a T cell subset sorted from them (not recorded which). The receptors originated from an adult woman who had mild COVID-19 (a few samples of this study predate the infection). Cell type and time point are not known.

This clonotype turned up a few times. The chain joins TRBV7-2 to TRBJ2-5; tentative D call: TRBD1 (6 bases). Trimming took off 0 bases at V and 4 bases at J, with 9 bases between the two ends. The V gene's germline CDR1 is SGHTA and CDR2 FQGNSA. The CDR3 spans 14 residues. CDR3 DNA: TGTGCCAGCAGCTTAGCGGGACATGGAGAGACCCAGTACTTC. Its protein is CASSLAGHGETQYF.

In DNA, the CDR3 is TGCAGTGCTCCAGATAGCGGCACAGATACGCAGTATTTT. Protein: CSAPDSGTDTQYF. J is TRBJ2-3 and V is TRBV20-1; tentative D call: TRBD2 (5 bases). The CDR3 loop spans 13 amino acids. Deletions cut 5 bases from V and 1 base from J, with 10 bases between. Germline loops: CDR1 DFQATT, CDR2 SNEGSKA (reference sequence).

This clonotype was seen only a few times. The rearrangement uses TRBV11-3 and TRBJ2-7; TRBD1 aligns across 9 bases. CDR3 length: 16 residues. V lost 4 bases, J lost 5 bases, and 12 bases stayed unmatched. Germline CDR1 reads SGHNT; CDR2 reads YENEEA. CDR3 in amino acids: CASSSGGTGIGHEQYF. The CDR3 region has the DNA TGTGCCAGCAGCTCCGGGGGGACAGGGATCGGGCACGAGCAGTACTTC.

The rearrangement links TRBV7-8 to TRBJ2-1, with D perhaps matching TRBD1 (6 bases). The CDR3 is 16 residues long. Deletions cut 4 bases from V and 0 bases from J, with 13 bases between. Germline lookup yields CDR1 SGHVS and CDR2 FQNEAQ. CDR3: CASSSFTGSSYNEQFF. Written as DNA, the CDR3 is TGTGCCAGCAGCTCCTTTACAGGGAGCTCCTACAATGAGCAGTTCTTC.

The chain employs TRBV7-9 and TRBJ2-5; possible D gene TRBD2, 5 bases. This CDR3 contains 12 residues. V lost 5 bases and J lost 7, with 11 bases in between. The germline V gene has CDR1 SEHNR and CDR2 FQNEAQ (reference sequence). Here the CDR3 reads CASSAPRGTQYF. The DNA of the CDR3 is TGTGCCAGCAGCGCACCTCGGGGGACCCAGTACTTC.

This clonotype came up a few times. CDR3 coding DNA: TGTGCCAGCAGCCCCCTTGGGGGGACAGTCGGGGAGACCCAGTACTTC. It codes for CASSPLGGTVGETQYF. V usage is TRBV7-3 and J usage is TRBJ2-5, with a weak D call TRBD1 (7 bases). This CDR3 has 16 residues. The ends were cut back, 5 bases at V and 5 bases at J, with 21 bases in the middle. Germline CDR1 SGHTA, CDR2 FQGTGA.

V and J are TRBV20-1 and TRBJ2-7, with 10 bases aligning to TRBD2. The CDR3 is 15 amino acids. Germline V gene lookup returns CDR1 DFQATT and CDR2 SNEGSKA (reference sequence). Unmatched junction bases numbered 12, after V lost 5 bases and J lost 5 bases. The CDR3 DNA sequence: TGCAGTGCTCGGGTGGGTAGCGGGAGGTCTCACGAGCAGTACTTC. Protein: CSARVGSGRSHEQYF.

This chain uses TRBV5-1 with TRBJ2-5; D is possibly TRBD2 (5 bases). Trimming took off 0 bases at V and 5 bases at J, with 14 bases between the two ends. The CDR3 spans 15 residues. CDR1 is SGHRS, CDR2 YFSETQ, per germline. CDR3 loop: CASSLASGGGETQYF. CDR3 sequence (DNA): TGCGCCAGCAGCTTGGCAAGCGGAGGCGGGGAGACCCAGTACTTC.

This clonotype was counted only a few times. The V call is TRBV10-3, the J call TRBJ2-5; D call uncertain. CDR3 length equals 12 residues. CDR1 and CDR2 (germline): ENHRY, SYGVKD. V dropped 6 bases and J dropped 0 bases, with 5 bases sitting between them. The CDR3 nucleotides are TGTGCCATCAGAGGGAACCAAGAGACCCAGTACTTC. Residues: CAIRGNQETQYF.

The chain carries TRBV20-1 and TRBJ2-1; possibly TRBD1 for D (5 bases). Trimming cost V 0 bases and J 10 bases, with 7 bases left between them. The V gene's germline CDR1 is DFQATT and CDR2 SNEGSKA (reference sequence). The CDR3 consists of 11 residues. CDR3 DNA: TGCAGTGCTAGAGATCACAGGGAGCAGTTCTTC. Translation gives CSARDHREQFF.

Concerning this clonotype: The junction departs from the called germline gene at one end, perhaps through a read error. The chain has TRBV11-2 and TRBJ1-2, with unresolved D. The CDR3 runs to 14 residues. Germline CDR1 and CDR2: SGHAT and FQNNGV. In DNA, the CDR3 is TGTGCCAGCAGCTTAAGACGGCCTAATTATGGCTACACCTTC. Translating it yields CASSLRRPNYGYTF.

This clonotype occurred once. The chain is built from TRBV18 and TRBJ2-7, with 13 positions matching TRBD2. This CDR3 has 20 residues. Germline trimming cut 3 bases from V and 3 bases from J; bases unmatched to any gene: 17. The germline CDR1 and CDR2 sequences are KGHSH and LQKENI. CDR3 protein: CASSPMVGTAGLAGIYEQYF. For the CDR3, the DNA is TGTGCCAGCTCACCTATGGTCGGGACGGCGGGACTAGCGGGAATCTACGAGCAGTACTTC.

This clonotype was seen a handful of times. The chain links TRBV20-1 to TRBJ2-7; a weak D match, TRBD1 (6 bases). The germline gives CDR1 DFQATT, CDR2 SNEGSKA (reference sequence). The CDR3 is made up of 14 amino acids. V was pared by 6 bases and J by 9 bases, with 24 bases between. CDR3 residues: CSAPVPGAQSVQYF. The CDR3 bases are TGCAGTGCGCCAGTGCCAGGGGCGCAATCTGTGCAGTACTTC.

The gene calls are TRBV7-2 and TRBJ1-6; 7 nucleotides agree with TRBD1. The CDR3 has 15 residues. CDR1 SGHTA and CDR2 FQGNSA come from the germline V gene. With 1 base clipped from V and 7 bases from J, the junction kept 4 bases outside the gene matches. The CDR3 protein is CASSLGRDRNSPLHF. DNA of the CDR3: TGTGCCAGCAGCTTAGGGCGGGACAGAAATTCACCCCTCCACTTT.

The chain employs TRBV30 and TRBJ2-2; D gene uncertain. V lost 0 bases and J 5 bases, leaving 10 bases between the germline ends. In germline, CDR1 is GTSNPN, CDR2 SVGIG (reference sequence). CDR3 size: 14 residues. CDR3 sequence: CAWSVIRRTGELFF. The CDR3 region has the DNA TGTGCCTGGAGTGTAATTCGGCGTACCGGGGAGCTGTTTTTT.

This clonotype occurred many times. The rearrangement uses TRBV6-5 and TRBJ1-5; D unresolved. This CDR3 is 14 amino acids long. V was cut by 4 bases and J by 7 bases, with 14 bases left in between. Germline V gives CDR1 MNHEY, CDR2 SVGAGI. The CDR3 DNA reads as TGTGCCAGCAGTTCGGCGGGAATTCGGCAGCCCCAGCATTTT. It encodes CASSSAGIRQPQHF.

This clonotype was counted many times. This chain joins TRBV5-1 and TRBJ1-1; D unclear. Germline V gene data show CDR1 as SGHRS and CDR2 as YFSETQ. The CDR3 is 14 amino acids. The germline V and J ends were trimmed by 0 bases and 1 base, with 7 bases remaining between them. In DNA, the CDR3 is TGCGCCAGCAGCTTGGGGTCGGGGAACACTGAAGCTTTCTTT. Its protein product is CASSLGSGNTEAFF. Using reference TRBV5-1 and TRBJ1-1 for the parts outside the CDR3, the full variable domain is KAGVTQTPRYLIKTRGQQVTLSCSPISGHRSVSWYQQTPGQGLQFLFEYFSETQRNKGNFPGRFSGRQFSNSRSEMNVSTLELGDSALYLCASSLGSGNTEAFFGQGTRLTVV.

The V gene is TRBV29-1, the J gene TRBJ1-1; D is unresolved. V lost 7 bases and J 1 base, leaving 13 bases between the germline ends. Germline values: CDR1 SQVTM, CDR2 ANQGSEA. The CDR3 consists of 13 residues. CDR3 in DNA: TGCAGCGCCCGGCACAGTAAGAACACTGAAGCTTTCTTT. This sequence encodes CSARHSKNTEAFF.

V and J are TRBV20-1 and TRBJ1-4, with D perhaps TRBD1 (6 bases). This CDR3 has 15 amino acids. CDR1 and CDR2 from the germline V gene are DFQATT and SNEGSKA (reference sequence). The ends were cut back, 5 bases at V and 5 bases at J, with 18 bases in the middle. The CDR3 region has the DNA TGCAGTGCTGGGACCTTTGGCAGGGGAAATGAAAAACTGTTTTTT. The encoded protein is CSAGTFGRGNEKLFF.

The V call is TRBV4-3, the J call TRBJ2-1; TRBD1 is a possible D gene (6 bases). Trimming removed 2 bases at V and 4 bases at J, with 15 bases between. The CDR3 contains 16 residues. CDR1 is LGHNA, CDR2 YSLEER, per germline. The CDR3: CASSQSDSFFYNEQFF. DNA for the CDR3: TGCGCCAGCAGCCAATCGGACAGTTTCTTTTACAATGAGCAGTTCTTC.

This clonotype was observed a few times. At one end, the junction sequence differs from germline, possibly due to a read error. The rearrangement uses TRBV7-7 and TRBJ2-1, with 8 bases fitting TRBD1. Germline lookup yields CDR1 SSHAT and CDR2 FNYEAQ (reference sequence). This CDR3 region has 12 residues. CDR3 region: CASSSGQGPQFF. As DNA, the CDR3 is TGTGCTAGCAGCAGCGGACAGGGTCCGCAGTTCTTC.

There are a few counts of this clonotype. This chain links TRBV7-8 with TRBJ1-4; a possible D gene is TRBD1 (5 bases). V lost 4 bases and J lost 0, with 12 bases in between. The germline V gene encodes CDR1 SGHVS and CDR2 FQNEAQ. This CDR3 is 16 amino acids long. CDR3 sequence: CASSSARTTTNEKLFF. Written as DNA, the CDR3 is TGTGCCAGCAGCTCCGCCAGGACAACAACTAATGAAAAACTGTTTTTT.

This clonotype came up a few times. The chain is built from TRBV7-6 and TRBJ2-2, with 9 bases lining up with TRBD2. Germline V gene sequence: CDR1 SGHVS, CDR2 FNYEAQ. After removal of 4 bases from V and 6 bases from J, the junction contained 3 bases not matched to a gene. The CDR3 is 14 amino acids. CDR3 DNA sequence: TGTGCCAGCAGCTCGGGACTAGCCCCCGGGGAGCTGTTTTTT. The encoded protein is CASSSGLAPGELFF.

The V and J genes are TRBV29-1 and TRBJ2-1, with 7 bases matching TRBD1. Germline assignment: CDR1 SQVTM and CDR2 ANQGSEA. This CDR3 spans 11 amino acids. V lost 5 bases and J lost 8; bases outside the gene matches: 3. The DNA of the CDR3 is TGCAGCGTTAACAGGGGCTATGAGCAGTTCTTC. Translating gives CSVNRGYEQFF.

The CDR3 bases are TGTGCCAGCACTCCCGGGGGGCTCCTTGAAGCTTTCTTT. Its protein is CASTPGGLLEAFF. The genes are TRBV25-1 and TRBJ1-1; possibly TRBD1 for D (6 bases). Germline V gene lookup returns CDR1 MGHDK and CDR2 SYGVNS. V was pared by 7 bases and J by 7 bases, with 16 bases between. The CDR3 is 13 amino acids.

This clonotype was seen more than once but under ten times. This rearrangement joins TRBV12-3 or TRBV12-4 to TRBJ2-7; TRBD2 agrees at 9 bases. The CDR3 length is 17 residues. Germline trimming cut 2 bases from V and 7 bases from J; bases unmatched to any gene: 15. This CDR3 reads CASSLSWSGRSAWEQYF. The CDR3 DNA is TGTGCCAGCAGTTTAAGCTGGAGCGGGAGGTCCGCCTGGGAGCAGTACTTC.

V usage is TRBV24-1 and J usage is TRBJ2-1; TRBD2 aligns across 10 bases. After removal of 4 bases from V and 9 bases from J, the junction contained 8 bases not matched to a gene. Per germline, CDR1 KGHDR and CDR2 SFDVKD. CDR3 size: 15 residues. CDR3 region: CATSEAGGPGSEQFF. The CDR3 DNA follows: TGTGCCACCAGTGAAGCGGGAGGGCCTGGGAGTGAGCAGTTCTTC.

In its sample, this clonotype was seen a few times. The V call is TRBV9, the J call TRBJ2-7; unclear D gene. CDR3 length: 14 residues. CDR1 and CDR2 from the germline V gene are SGDLS and YYNGEE. Trimming removed 0 bases at V and 6 bases at J, with 13 bases between. The CDR3 sequence: CASSVAPLSSEQYF. The CDR3 bases are TGTGCCAGCAGCGTAGCGCCCCTGTCGAGCGAGCAGTACTTC.

This clonotype was counted a few times. The rearrangement links TRBV6-5 to TRBJ1-2; D possibly corresponds to TRBD1 (6 bases). The CDR3 is made up of 15 amino acids. From germline, CDR1 is MNHEY and CDR2 SVGAGI. Trimming stripped 0 bases from V and 7 bases from J, with 15 bases between. CDR3 residues: CASSYSNRALGGYTF. CDR3 DNA sequence: TGTGCCAGCAGTTACTCGAACAGGGCTCTTGGTGGCTACACCTTC.